This entry concerns a single T cell receptor (beta chain). Its antigen is unknown. Per-base quality was not reported, and no clone a single base away is much larger than it. These data come from a study of CD8 T cells in Susac syndrome (dated by TCRdb to between 2018 and 2020). Describing the broader study: Among the Susac syndrome patients who were sequenced, clinically active disease was present in six and clinical remission was observed in fewer than 10. At blood withdrawal, Susac syndrome patients were therapy-naive, treated with corticosteroids (with IVIg additionally given to some), or treated with IVIg alone. Whether CD8+ T cell activation and differentiation in Susac syndrome was antigen driven was tested using repertoire sequencing.

RNA was extracted using the RNeasy kit, and about 0.5 to 1 microgram was reverse transcribed with random hexamers. The immunoSEQ multiplex PCR assay, which covers 54 Vbeta and 13 Jbeta segments, was used to amplify TCR beta CDR3 regions. Bias from PCR amplification was corrected by using a synthetic template baseline for primer optimization and for computational correction. The authors processed their data as follows. Reads were assigned to V, D and J genes according to IMGT and analyzed in immunoSEQ Analyzer, with only productive sequences retained. Clonality was computed as one minus Shannon entropy normalized by log2 of the number of productive unique sequences. For each patient and control, public and private clones were evaluated within the 100 most prevalent clones. Susac-specific clones were defined as absent from healthy and MS cohorts, 850 to 1,300 published viral clones and other ImmuneACCESS disease sequences. The raw public reads went through TCRdb reprocessing: fastp at Q25, MiXCR clone calling, in-frame beta chains kept. Every distinct CDR3 protein forms one entry, paired with its most common genes and DNA. TCRdb assigned the V and J calls; the authors' analysis was not used. In all, the sample holds about 150,000 distinct CDR3 sequences, and approximately 96% of those were seen once. The ten largest clones represent more than 0.075% of the sample.

The study at large found these results: In the CD4+ T cell repertoire of Susac syndrome patients, clonal expansion was not detected. The number of individuals in the TCR sequencing and HLA analysis was recognized as being relatively small.

High-throughput TCR beta sequencing profiled peripheral blood CD8+ and CD4+ T cells from healthy donors, Susac syndrome patients and multiple sclerosis patients. The Susac syndrome patients fulfilled recently defined diagnostic criteria for either definite or probable disease. Bulk CD8+ and CD4+ T cells were purified by magnetic negative isolation, while CD8+ TEMRA cells were enriched using FACS. Blood was drawn into EDTA tubes, processed within 24 hours, and PBMCs were isolated by density gradient centrifugation. PBMCs intended for TCR sequencing were frozen in liquid nitrogen and were later thawed in a 37 degrees C water bath. The sorted or isolated CD4+, CD8+ and CD8+ TEMRA cells reached a purity of at least 90%. The cysteine opens and the phenylalanine closes a CDR3 of 15 amino acids. The read is trimmed to its CDR3 DNA, 45 bases read in frame from base 1. V was cut back by 2 bases and J by 3 bases, leaving a gap of 14 bases between them. CDR1 and CDR2 (KGHSH, LQKENI) derive from the germline V gene.

The chain uses TRBV18 and TRBJ2-7; the D gene is possibly TRBD2, with 5 bases matching. The origin of this receptor is a human donor with Susac syndrome. Sample: CD4+ T cells from PBMCs. CDR3 sequence: CASSPVSGSSYEQYF. The sequenced DNA: TGTGCCAGCTCACCAGTTTCGGGGTCTAGCTACGAGCAGTACTTC.